This T cell receptor (beta chain) was retrieved from a study of OX40 agonist ivuxolimab in advanced cancers. Study at large: An agonistic anti-OX40 (CD134) antibody, ivuxolimab, was used to treat the patients. Averaging roughly 60 years in age, with a range of roughly 20 to 79, the cohort was around 87% male. Findings and limits, study-wide: Among T cells, CD8+ cells averaged more expanded clones than CD4+ cells.

Sampled blood was obtained at baseline, cycle 4 day 1, and cycle 7 day 1. A note on this clone: The target antigen is unknown.

This CDR3 has 14 amino acids. The V gene lost 3 bases and the J gene lost 1 base, with 9 bases spanning the gap. Germline lookup yields CDR1 SGHTA and CDR2 FQGNSA. Method: immunoSEQ multiplex PCR; TCRdb's copy keeps in-frame clones and lacks some. The sample includes around 72,000 clones, 80% to 90% of them seen just once. The rearrangement uses TRBV7-2 and TRBJ1-1, with unresolved D. This receptor was taken from an adult with an advanced solid tumor such as melanoma, head and neck, liver or kidney cancer. The material was CD4+ or CD8+ T cells sorted from blood, obtained in a trial of the OX40 agonist ivuxolimab. CDR3 amino acids: CASSFLGPNTEAFF. For the CDR3, the DNA is TGTGCCAGCAGCTTCCTCGGACCGAACACTGAAGCTTTCTTT.